Listed below are T cell receptor beta chains from one sample, sequenced in a study of T cells after yellow fever vaccination. Each CDR3 protein gets one entry after TCRdb re-called the 5' RACE reads with MiXCR. The profile shows about 310,000 distinct CDR3 sequences, roughly 4% of them singletons. Sequencing used PBMCs, obtained on the day of the yellow fever booster vaccination. The receptors here all came from a man aged 18 to 30 who received the YFV17D yellow fever vaccine. The CDR3 runs from the conserved cysteine through the conserved F or W. The D gene is left open where the match is weak. Clone size is stated in some rows and not others, as once, few, many or a class when expanded.

d_call	v_call	j_call	clone_size	cdr3_nt	cdr3_aa
NA	TRBV6-6	TRBJ2-2	NA	TGTGCCAGCAGGCCCCCGGTACCCACGAACACCGGGGAGCTGTTTTTT	CASRPPVPTNTGELFF
NA	TRBV11-2	TRBJ2-3	many	TGTGCCAGCAGCTCGCGACTCTCCACAGATACGCAGTATTTT	CASSSRLSTDTQYF
TRBD1	TRBV7-8	TRBJ1-3	many	TGTGCCAGCAGCTTAGTGGGGACAGGGGTCTATGACACCATATATTTT	CASSLVGTGVYDTIYF
NA	TRBV7-8	TRBJ2-2	many	TGTGCCAGCAGCTTTACCCCGAACACCGGGGAGCTGTTTTTT	CASSFTPNTGELFF
TRBD1	TRBV5-1	TRBJ2-5	many	TGCGCCAGCAGCTTGCGCCGGGACAGGGGGATTTTAGAGACCCAGTACTTC	CASSLRRDRGILETQYF
TRBD1	TRBV7-9	TRBJ1-2	many	TGTGCCAGCACTCCAGGGGGAGCATCTGGCTACACCTTC	CASTPGGASGYTF
NA	TRBV7-9	TRBJ1-2	NA	TGTGCCAGCAGCTTTAGCGCGGGCACCTATGGCTACACCTTC	CASSFSAGTYGYTF
NA	TRBV7-2	TRBJ2-2	few	TGTGCCAGCAGCAGAGAAAAGGAGCTGTTTTTT	CASSREKELFF
NA	TRBV7-2	TRBJ2-1	many	TGTGCCAGCAGCTTAGGTAGGTTGGCTGAGCAGTTCTTC	CASSLGRLAEQFF
NA	TRBV7-2	TRBJ2-7	NA	TGTGCCAGCAGCTTTCGCGAGAGGGGAGAGCAGTACTTC	CASSFRERGEQYF
NA	TRBV20-1	TRBJ1-5	few	TGCAGTGCAACACGAGGGGATAGCAATCAGCCCCAGCATTTT	CSATRGDSNQPQHF
NA	TRBV4-2	TRBJ1-5	NA	TGTGCCAGCAGCCAAGTAGCCGACTACAATCAGCCCCAGCATTTT	CASSQVADYNQPQHF
TRBD2	TRBV6-5	TRBJ2-2	many	TGTGCCAGCAAACCCTCTTTTAGCGGGGGGGCCGTGGACACCGGGGAGCTGTTTTTT	CASKPSFSGGAVDTGELFF